This TCR beta chain is from a study of blood T cell repertoires in COVID-19. Sequenced by immunoSEQ multiplex PCR; TCRdb stores in-frame clones only, minus some. The sample has 200,000 to 250,000 clones, 75% to 90% seen once. The CDR3 is made up of 15 amino acids. The J segment lost 0 bases and the V segment lost 5 bases, leaving 3 bases of the junction unmatched. The germline gives CDR1 SEHNR, CDR2 FQNEAQ (reference sequence). Sample: peripheral blood. This sequence joins TRBV7-9 and TRBJ1-3; 8 nucleotides match TRBD1. This receptor was identified in a woman aged 40 to 50 with acute or convalescent COVID-19. CDR3 residues: CASSDTGGSGNTIYF. The CDR3 nucleotides read TGTGCCAGCAGCGACACAGGGGGCTCTGGAAACACCATATATTTT.